The 10 T cell receptor beta chains in this list originate from one sample, sequenced in a study of cytomegalovirus exposure and HLA in healthy donors. The PCR was carried out with 60 Vbeta primers and 13 Jbeta primers. Method: immunoSEQ multiplex PCR; TCRdb's copy keeps in-frame clones and lacks some. The table lists more than 90,000 clones, around three quarters of them singletons. What was sequenced was PBMCs. The receptors derive from a woman aged 18-29 years in good health and CMV-seropositive.

The chain combines TRBV6-6 with TRBJ2-7; 8 bases map to TRBD1. Germline assignment: CDR1 MNHNY and CDR2 SVGAGI (reference sequence). V lost 6 bases, J lost 4 bases, and 2 bases stayed unmatched. The CDR3 loop spans 12 amino acids. The CDR3 spells CASRDRAYEQYF. The DNA for the CDR3 is TGTGCCAGCAGGGACAGGGCGTACGAGCAGTACTTC.

The chain recombines TRBV7-3 with TRBJ1-5; D gene ambiguous. Germline assignment: CDR1 SGHTA and CDR2 FQGTGA. The ends were cut back, 0 bases at V and 7 bases at J, with 7 bases in the middle. The CDR3 contains 13 residues. The CDR3 DNA follows: TGTGCCAGCAGCTTAACGTCGGGGCAGCCCCAGCATTTT. This codes for CASSLTSGQPQHF.

The chain has TRBV4-1 and TRBJ2-1, with 7 positions matching TRBD1. V dropped 1 base and J dropped 5; count of bases not matched to a gene: 11. This CDR3 comprises 17 residues. Germline CDR1 MGHRA, CDR2 YSYEKL. The DNA for the CDR3 is TGCGCCAGCAGCCAAGTCAGGGGAACAGGGGAAGACAATGAGCAGTTCTTC. This gives the protein CASSQVRGTGEDNEQFF.

The chain recombines TRBV19 with TRBJ2-1; 8 positions match TRBD2. The CDR3 sequence is 16 residues long. The trim removed 4 bases at V and 2 bases at J, leaving 7 bases unmatched. Germline-derived CDR1 and CDR2 are LNHDA and SQIVND (reference sequence). The CDR3 DNA reads TGTGCCAGTAGTACGACACCGGGACTAGCCTACAATGAGCAGTTCTTC. Its protein is CASSTTPGLAYNEQFF.

This clone was seen once. This chain links TRBV5-6 with TRBJ2-7; 11 positions match TRBD1. Per the germline V gene, CDR1 is SGHDT and CDR2 is YYEEEE. The CDR3 spans 15 residues. Trimming cost V 3 bases and J 5 bases; bases outside gene matches: 7. The CDR3 loop is CASSWSGTGGDEQYF. The CDR3 DNA reads TGTGCCAGCAGCTGGTCCGGGACAGGGGGGGACGAGCAGTACTTC.

V gene TRBV27 combines with J gene TRBJ2-5; maybe TRBD2 (6 bases). The J call is uncertain, as TRBJ2-7 better fits the DNA end. Germline V gene sequence: CDR1 MNHEY, CDR2 SMNVEV (reference sequence). The CDR3 consists of 15 residues. CDR3 residues: CASSLSSGPSYEQYF. The DNA for the CDR3 is TGTGCCAGCAGTTTATCAAGCGGGCCCTCCTACGAGCAGTACTTC.

This chain uses TRBV6-6 with TRBJ2-7; D is possibly TRBD1 (5 bases). The ends were cut back, 6 bases at V and 2 bases at J, with 11 bases in the middle. The length of the CDR3 is 13 residues. CDR1 and CDR2 (germline): MNHNY, SVGAGI (reference sequence). The CDR3 reads CASSYDSAYEQYF. CDR3 in DNA: TGTGCCAGCAGCTATGACAGTGCCTACGAGCAGTACTTC.

V gene TRBV6-1 combines with J gene TRBJ1-3; TRBD1 might be the D (6 bases). V was pared by 0 bases and J by 11 bases, with 23 bases between. This CDR3 spans 17 amino acids. Looked up from germline, CDR1 is MNHNS and CDR2 is SASEGT. The CDR3 protein is CASSEALLYTGSGAIYF. In DNA, the CDR3 is TGTGCCAGCAGTGAAGCCCTCCTCTATACAGGGAGCGGGGCCATATATTTT.

The chain combines TRBV6-1 with TRBJ2-3; 8 bases match TRBD2. The trim removed 1 base at V and 5 bases at J, leaving 14 bases unmatched. Per germline, CDR1 MNHNS and CDR2 SASEGT. The CDR3 has 18 residues. CDR3 nucleotide sequence: TGTGCCAGCAGTGAAGGGTTAGCGGGATTTTATAAGGGAGATACGCAGTATTTT. It codes for CASSEGLAGFYKGDTQYF.

The J gene is TRBJ1-5, the V gene TRBV15; D possibly corresponds to TRBD1 (5 bases). The CDR3 is 16 amino acids. V lost 8 bases, J lost 6 bases, and 23 bases lay in between. Germline CDR1 is LNHNV and CDR2 is YYDKDF (reference sequence). The CDR3 reads CATDSGGGSVFQPQHF. DNA of the CDR3: TGTGCCACCGATTCCGGGGGAGGGAGTGTCTTTCAGCCCCAGCATTTT. The full variable domain, rest sourced from reference TRBV15 and TRBJ1-5, is DAMVIQNPRYQVTQFGKPVTLSCSQTLNHNVMYWYQQKSSQAPKLLFHYYDKDFNNEADTPDNFQSRRPNTSFCFLDIRSPGLGDTAMYLCATDSGGGSVFQPQHFGDGTRLSIL.